The 19 T cell receptor beta chains in this list originate from one sample, sequenced in a study of response to subunit inactivated influenza vaccine. Each CDR3 protein is one row after TCRdb ran MiXCR on the RT-PCR reads. Counted here are approximately 310,000 distinct CDR3 sequences, 20% to 25% occurring once; the ten biggest clones make up about 10%. The source was PBMCs from blood, collected 21 months after vaccination. The receptor source for this set is a man aged 45 to 70 who received an inactivated influenza vaccine.

The chain has TRBV7-9 and TRBJ2-7; D unresolved. Germline-derived CDR1 and CDR2 are SEHNR and FQNEAQ (reference sequence). V was cut by 5 bases and J by 4 bases, with 12 bases left in between. The CDR3 has 13 residues. The CDR3 reads CASSAAPVYEQYF. Written as DNA, the CDR3 is TGTGCCAGCAGCGCAGCCCCAGTTTACGAGCAGTACTTC.

The rearrangement links TRBV14 to TRBJ1-1, with 8 bases fitting TRBD1. CDR3 length: 14 amino acids. Losses at the gene ends were 5 bases for V and 5 bases for J; bases not matched to a gene: 7. Germline V gives CDR1 SGHDN, CDR2 FVKESK. CDR3 protein: CASSMWTGRTEAFF. Written as DNA, the CDR3 is TGTGCCAGCAGCATGTGGACAGGGAGGACTGAAGCTTTCTTT.

This clonotype showed up many times. This rearrangement joins TRBV5-1 to TRBJ2-1; D is ambiguous. The ends were cut back, 0 bases at V and 6 bases at J, with 4 bases in the middle. The germline gives CDR1 SGHRS, CDR2 YFSETQ. The CDR3 runs 12 residues. This chain's CDR3 is CASSLGANEQFF. CDR3 DNA: TGCGCCAGCAGCTTGGGTGCCAATGAGCAGTTCTTC.

A few counts support this clonotype. The J gene is TRBJ1-1, the V gene TRBV6-2 or TRBV6-3; D unresolved. The length of the CDR3 is 12 residues. Germline-derived CDR1 and CDR2 are MNHEY and SVGEGT. Trimming removed 7 bases from V and 0 bases from J, with 6 bases in between. The CDR3 reads CASMGLNTEAFF. The CDR3, as DNA: TGTGCCAGCATGGGCCTGAACACTGAAGCTTTCTTT.

This clonotype was picked up a small number of times. The chain carries TRBV7-2 and TRBJ1-5, with a tentative D call TRBD1 (5 bases). The V and J ends lost 1 base and 1 base respectively, with 5 bases between them. The CDR3 runs 14 residues. Germline-derived CDR1 and CDR2 are SGHTA and FQGNSA. The CDR3 protein is CASSLDRSNQPQHF. CDR3 bases: TGTGCCAGCAGCTTAGACAGGAGCAATCAGCCCCAGCATTTT.

This clonotype was found a few times. V and J are TRBV7-2 and TRBJ1-4; 7 bases are a match to TRBD1. V gave up 3 bases and J gave up 8 bases; unmatched junction bases: 9. CDR1 and CDR2 (germline): SGHTA, FQGNSA. The CDR3 totals 15 residues. In DNA form, the CDR3 reads TGTGCCAGCAGCTTCGAACAGGGGCGGTGGGAAAAACTGTTTTTT. Amino acid sequence: CASSFEQGRWEKLFF.

The chain employs TRBV12-3 or TRBV12-4 and TRBJ2-2, with D perhaps given as TRBD1 or TRBD2 (6 bases each). The CDR3 runs 14 residues. V was pared by 7 bases and J by 3 bases, with 12 bases between. CDR3 nucleotides: TGTGCCAGCATCGGGGGCTGGCACACCGGGGAGCTGTTTTTT. It is translated as CASIGGWHTGELFF.

Here the CDR3 DNA reads TGCAGTGCTCCCAGGACAGGGGAGTCTGGCTACACCTTC. Translation gives CSAPRTGESGYTF. J is TRBJ1-2 and V is TRBV20-1; 9 positions match TRBD1. V lost 5 bases, J lost 7 bases, and 8 bases stayed unmatched. The length of the CDR3 is 13 residues. Germline V gene sequence: CDR1 DFQATT, CDR2 SNEGSKA (reference sequence).

This clonotype was seen ten or more times. The CDR3 sequence: CASSAGPQETQYF. In nucleotides, the CDR3 is TGCGCCAGCAGCGCGGGCCCACAAGAGACCCAGTACTTC. The chain is built from TRBV5-1 and TRBJ2-5, with D maybe TRBD2 (5 bases). The germline gives CDR1 SGHRS, CDR2 YFSETQ. This CDR3 is built from 13 residues. Trimming left V 4 bases short and J 2 bases short, with 9 bases between. The whole variable domain, remainder taken from reference TRBV5-1 and TRBJ2-5, is KAGVTQTPRYLIKTRGQQVTLSCSPISGHRSVSWYQQTPGQGLQFLFEYFSETQRNKGNFPGRFSGRQFSNSRSEMNVSTLELGDSALYLCASSAGPQETQYFGPGTRLLVL.

The gene calls are TRBV7-9 and TRBJ1-2; D ambiguous. V lost 2 bases to trimming and J lost 1 base, with 11 bases between them. Germline values: CDR1 SEHNR, CDR2 FQNEAQ (reference sequence). The CDR3 covers 15 residues. This CDR3 reads CASSLRQIFNYGYTF. In DNA form, the CDR3 reads TGTGCCAGCAGCTTAAGGCAGATTTTTAACTATGGCTACACCTTC.

This clonotype was observed a handful of times. The CDR3 is CSAKQDISNQPQHF. The CDR3 DNA reads as TGCAGTGCTAAGCAGGACATAAGCAATCAGCCCCAGCATTTT. V usage is TRBV20-1 and J usage is TRBJ1-5, with a weak D call TRBD1 (5 bases). CDR3 size: 14 residues. Germline loops: CDR1 DFQATT, CDR2 SNEGSKA (reference sequence). V was trimmed by 4 bases and J by 1 base, leaving 11 bases between them.

V is TRBV20-1 and J is TRBJ1-4; no clear D. Germline V gives CDR1 DFQATT, CDR2 SNEGSKA (reference sequence). This CDR3 contains 15 residues. As DNA, the CDR3 is TGCAGCTACCCTGACTTCAGAGGCGGGTCCGAAAAACTGTTTTTT. Translating it yields CSYPDFRGGSEKLFF.

This clonotype turned up a few times. The gene calls are TRBV19 and TRBJ2-3, with TRBD2 matching 10 bases. V was clipped by 7 bases and J by 2 bases; unmatched bases: 9. The CDR3 extends over 16 amino acids. The germline V gene has CDR1 LNHDA and CDR2 SQIVND (reference sequence). CDR3 nucleotide sequence: TGTGCCAGTAAAAACCCTAGCGGGGGAATCACAGATACGCAGTATTTT. Amino acids: CASKNPSGGITDTQYF.

V and J are TRBV20-1 and TRBJ2-7, with 8 bases aligning to TRBD1. The germline CDR1 and CDR2 sequences are DFQATT and SNEGSKA (reference sequence). V trimming: 6 bases; J trimming: 3 bases; junction bases outside the gene matches: 4. This CDR3 is built from 12 residues. CDR3 bases: TGCAGTGCAGGACAGGGACGCTACGAGCAGTACTTC. This gives the protein CSAGQGRYEQYF.

The chain is built from TRBV7-9 and TRBJ2-6; no firm D call. Trimming removed 0 bases from V and 3 bases from J, with 0 bases in between. Per germline, CDR1 SEHNR and CDR2 FQNEAQ (reference sequence). The CDR3 contains 13 residues. The CDR3 here is CASSLAGANVLTF. CDR3 nucleotides: TGTGCCAGCAGCTTAGCTGGGGCCAACGTCCTGACTTTC.

The V gene is TRBV12-3 or TRBV12-4, the J gene TRBJ1-5; D is undetermined. Trimming removed 3 bases from V and 0 bases from J, with 12 bases in between. This CDR3 is built from 16 residues. DNA of the CDR3: TGTGCCAGCAGTTTTTTTCTTGCCTATAGCAATCAGCCCCAGCATTTT. Amino acid sequence: CASSFFLAYSNQPQHF.

This chain uses TRBV12-3 or TRBV12-4 with TRBJ2-5; no firm D call. CDR3 length: 13 amino acids. V was clipped by 7 bases and J by 1 base, with 10 bases between them. The CDR3 sequence: CASTRTVQETQYF. In DNA, the CDR3 is TGTGCCAGCACCCGGACGGTCCAAGAGACCCAGTACTTC.

The V and J genes are TRBV7-2 and TRBJ2-7; D gene ambiguous. The CDR3 is made up of 15 amino acids. The V gene lost 6 bases and the J gene lost 5 bases, with 20 bases spanning the gap. The V gene's germline CDR1 is SGHTA and CDR2 FQGNSA. CDR3: CASRLSPRSGNEQYF. In nucleotides, the CDR3 is TGTGCCAGCAGATTATCCCCACGGAGTGGCAACGAGCAGTACTTC.

This clonotype was seen at least ten times. The gene calls are TRBV5-1 and TRBJ1-2; D ambiguous. Germline CDR1 SGHRS, CDR2 YFSETQ. The CDR3 loop spans 13 amino acids. Trimming took 0 bases from V and 4 from J, leaving 7 bases between them. CDR3 region: CASSLDGPYGYTF. The CDR3 DNA follows: TGCGCCAGCAGCTTGGACGGGCCCTATGGCTACACCTTC.